The clone carrying this T cell receptor beta chain was observed a few times. Its specificity is not known. This CDR3 is built from 15 residues. The germline gives CDR1 SGHRS, CDR2 YFSETQ. V lost 4 bases to trimming and J lost 7 bases, with 15 bases between them. These data originate in a study of T cells after yellow fever vaccination. About the research overall: With SMART-Seq v4 Ultra Low Input, the fractions containing low cell numbers were prepared.

TCRdb analysed the 5' RACE reads with MiXCR anew, one entry per CDR3 protein. The data show some 350,000 distinct CDR3 sequences, around 4.1% seen once. Study observations and caveats: Some clonotypes were seen in both the CD4 and the CD8 compartments. These made up a small share and likely arose from convergent recombination. A faster peak, day 5 versus 15, was reached by the weaker secondary response.

Sequenced here: PBMCs, sampled 5 days after the yellow fever booster vaccination. The sequence was obtained from a man between 18 and 35 years old who received the YFV17D yellow fever vaccine. The V call is TRBV5-1, the J call TRBJ1-6; the D gene is possibly TRBD1 (5 bases). CDR3 loop: CASSPGTDRNSPLHF. The CDR3 DNA reads TGCGCCAGCAGCCCCGGGACTGATCGAAATTCACCCCTCCACTTT.